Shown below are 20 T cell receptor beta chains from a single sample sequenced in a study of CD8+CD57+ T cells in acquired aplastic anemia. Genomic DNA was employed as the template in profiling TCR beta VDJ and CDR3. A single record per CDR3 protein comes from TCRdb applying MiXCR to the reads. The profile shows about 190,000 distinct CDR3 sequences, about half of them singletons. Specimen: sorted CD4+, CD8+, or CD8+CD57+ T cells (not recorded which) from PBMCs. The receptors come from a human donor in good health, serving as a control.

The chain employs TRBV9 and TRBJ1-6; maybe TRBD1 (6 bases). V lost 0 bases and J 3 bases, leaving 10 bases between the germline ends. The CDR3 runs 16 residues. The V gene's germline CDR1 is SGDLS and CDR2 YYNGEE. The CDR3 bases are TGTGCCAGCAGCGTAGTGGAGGACAGCTATAATTCACCCCTCCACTTT. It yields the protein CASSVVEDSYNSPLHF. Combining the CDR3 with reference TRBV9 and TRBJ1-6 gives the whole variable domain DSGVTQTPKHLITATGQRVTLRCSPRSGDLSVYWYQQSLDQGLQFLIQYYNGEERAKGNILERFSAQQFPDLHSELNLSSLELGDSALYFCASSVVEDSYNSPLHFGNGTRLTVT.

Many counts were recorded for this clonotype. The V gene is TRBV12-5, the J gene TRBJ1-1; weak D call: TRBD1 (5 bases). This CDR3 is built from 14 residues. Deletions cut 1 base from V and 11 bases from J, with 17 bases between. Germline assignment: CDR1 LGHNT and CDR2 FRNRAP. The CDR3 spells CASGLGQPGTAAFF. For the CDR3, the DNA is TGTGCTAGTGGTTTGGGCCAACCCGGGACCGCGGCTTTCTTT.

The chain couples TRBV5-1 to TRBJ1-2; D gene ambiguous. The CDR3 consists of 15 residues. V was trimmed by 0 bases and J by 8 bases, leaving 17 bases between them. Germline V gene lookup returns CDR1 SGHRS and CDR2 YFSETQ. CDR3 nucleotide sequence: TGCGCCAGCAGCTTGGCCAGTTGGAGGGAGGAAGGCTACACCTTC. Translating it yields CASSLASWREEGYTF.

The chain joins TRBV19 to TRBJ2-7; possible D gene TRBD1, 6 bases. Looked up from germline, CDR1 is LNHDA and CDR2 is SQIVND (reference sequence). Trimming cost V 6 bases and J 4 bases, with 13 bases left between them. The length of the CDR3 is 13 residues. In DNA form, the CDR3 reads TGTGCCAGTAGCTCCGGACAGCGTTACGAGCAGTACTTC. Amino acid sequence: CASSSGQRYEQYF.

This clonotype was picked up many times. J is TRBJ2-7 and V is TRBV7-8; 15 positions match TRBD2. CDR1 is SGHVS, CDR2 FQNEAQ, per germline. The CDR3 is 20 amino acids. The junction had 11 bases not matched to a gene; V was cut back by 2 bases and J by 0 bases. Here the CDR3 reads CASSLPNRGGLAGGSYEQYF. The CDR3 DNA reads TGTGCCAGCAGCTTACCCAATCGGGGGGGACTAGCGGGGGGCTCCTACGAGCAGTACTTC.

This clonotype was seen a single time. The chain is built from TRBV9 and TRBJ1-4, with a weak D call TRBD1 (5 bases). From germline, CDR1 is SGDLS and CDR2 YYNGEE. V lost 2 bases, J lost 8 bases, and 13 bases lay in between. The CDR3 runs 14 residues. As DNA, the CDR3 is TGTGCCAGCAGCGTCCGAGTGGGGCGGGAAAAACTGTTTTTT. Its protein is CASSVRVGREKLFF.

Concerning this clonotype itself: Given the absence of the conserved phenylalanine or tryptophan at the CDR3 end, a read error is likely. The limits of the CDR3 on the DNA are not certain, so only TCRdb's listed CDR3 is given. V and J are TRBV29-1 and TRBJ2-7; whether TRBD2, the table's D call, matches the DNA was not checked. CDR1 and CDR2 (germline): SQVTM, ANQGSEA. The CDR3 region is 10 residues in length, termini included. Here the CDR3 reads CSVEDRASLI.

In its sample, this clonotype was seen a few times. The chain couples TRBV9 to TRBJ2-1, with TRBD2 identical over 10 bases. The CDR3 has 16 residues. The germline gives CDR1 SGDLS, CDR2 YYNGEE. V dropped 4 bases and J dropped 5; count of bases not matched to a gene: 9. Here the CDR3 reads CASSKSGGAHHNEQFF. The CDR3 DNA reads TGTGCCAGCAGCAAAAGCGGGGGGGCCCACCACAATGAGCAGTTCTTC.

This chain's CDR3 is CSASGDRGRDTQYF. The CDR3 bases are TGCAGTGCTAGCGGGGACAGGGGGCGAGATACGCAGTATTTT. The rearrangement links TRBV20-1 to TRBJ2-3; 12 nucleotides match TRBD1. CDR3 size: 14 residues. Germline V gene data show CDR1 as DFQATT and CDR2 as SNEGSKA (reference sequence). Trimming at V came to 3 bases and at J to 5 bases, leaving 3 bases not matched to a gene.

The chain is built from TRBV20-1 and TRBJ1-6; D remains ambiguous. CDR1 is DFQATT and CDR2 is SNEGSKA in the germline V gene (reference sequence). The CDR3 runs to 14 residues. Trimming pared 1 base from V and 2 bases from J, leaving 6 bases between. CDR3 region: CSARVVTYNSPLHF. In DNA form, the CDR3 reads TGCAGTGCTAGAGTCGTAACCTATAATTCACCCCTCCACTTT.

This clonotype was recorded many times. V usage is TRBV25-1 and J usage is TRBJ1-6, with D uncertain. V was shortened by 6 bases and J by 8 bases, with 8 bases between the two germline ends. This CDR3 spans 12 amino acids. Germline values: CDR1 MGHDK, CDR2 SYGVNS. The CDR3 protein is CASRAPDSPLHF. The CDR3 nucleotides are TGTGCCAGCAGGGCTCCAGATTCACCCCTCCACTTT.

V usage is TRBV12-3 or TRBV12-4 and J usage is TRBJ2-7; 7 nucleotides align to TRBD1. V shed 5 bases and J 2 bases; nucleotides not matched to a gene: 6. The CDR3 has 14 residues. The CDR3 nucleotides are TGTGCCAGCAGTATGTGGGACAGAACCTACGAGCAGTACTTC. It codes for CASSMWDRTYEQYF.

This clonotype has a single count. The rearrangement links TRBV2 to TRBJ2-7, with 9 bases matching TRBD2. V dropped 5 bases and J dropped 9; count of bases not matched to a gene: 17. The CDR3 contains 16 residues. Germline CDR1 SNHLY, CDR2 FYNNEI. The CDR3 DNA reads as TGTGCCAGCAGTTTAACTAGCGGGTACGGGGCGCTGGGGCAGTACTTC. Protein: CASSLTSGYGALGQYF.

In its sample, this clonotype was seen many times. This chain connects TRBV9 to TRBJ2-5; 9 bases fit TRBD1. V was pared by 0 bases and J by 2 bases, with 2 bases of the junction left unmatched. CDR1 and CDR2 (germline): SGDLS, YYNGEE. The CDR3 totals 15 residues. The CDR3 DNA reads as TGTGCCAGCAGCGTAGCAGACAGGGGGCAAGAGACCCAGTACTTC. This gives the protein CASSVADRGQETQYF.

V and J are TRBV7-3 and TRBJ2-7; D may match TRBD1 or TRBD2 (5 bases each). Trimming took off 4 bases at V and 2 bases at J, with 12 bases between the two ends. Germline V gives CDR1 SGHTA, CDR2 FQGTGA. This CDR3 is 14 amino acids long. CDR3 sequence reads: CASSSRDVTYEQYF. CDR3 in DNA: TGTGCCAGCAGCTCCCGGGACGTCACCTACGAGCAGTACTTC.

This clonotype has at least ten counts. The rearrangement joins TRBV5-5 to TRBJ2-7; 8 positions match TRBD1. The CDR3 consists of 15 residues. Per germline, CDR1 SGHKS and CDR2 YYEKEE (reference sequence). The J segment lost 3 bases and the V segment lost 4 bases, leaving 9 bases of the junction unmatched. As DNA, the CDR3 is TGTGCCAGCAGCGTCGGACAGGGAGGAATCTACGAGCAGTACTTC. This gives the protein CASSVGQGGIYEQYF. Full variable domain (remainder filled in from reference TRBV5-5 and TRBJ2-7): DAGVTQSPTHLIKTRGQQVTLRCSPISGHKSVSWYQQVLGQGPQFIFQYYEKEERGRGNFPDRFSARQFPNYSSELNVNALLLGDSALYLCASSVGQGGIYEQYFGPGTRLTVT.

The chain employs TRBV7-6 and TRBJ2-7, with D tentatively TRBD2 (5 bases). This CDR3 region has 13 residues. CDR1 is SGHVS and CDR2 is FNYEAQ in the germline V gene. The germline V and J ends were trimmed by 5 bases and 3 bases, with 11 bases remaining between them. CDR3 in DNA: TGTGCCAGCAGCCCTGGACTCGGCTACGAGCAGTACTTC. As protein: CASSPGLGYEQYF.

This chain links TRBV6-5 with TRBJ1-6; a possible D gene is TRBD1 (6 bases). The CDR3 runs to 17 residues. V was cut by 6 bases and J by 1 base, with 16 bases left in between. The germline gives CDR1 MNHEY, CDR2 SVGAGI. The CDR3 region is CASSHRTAVSYNSPLHF. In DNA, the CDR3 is TGTGCCAGCAGCCATCGGACAGCAGTTTCCTATAATTCACCCCTCCACTTT.

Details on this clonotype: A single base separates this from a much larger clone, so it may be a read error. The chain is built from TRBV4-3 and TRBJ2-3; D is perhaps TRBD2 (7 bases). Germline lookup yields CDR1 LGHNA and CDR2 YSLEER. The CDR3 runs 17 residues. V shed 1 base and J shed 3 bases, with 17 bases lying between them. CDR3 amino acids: CASSQAPQGGGTDTQYF. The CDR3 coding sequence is TGCGCCAGCAGCCAAGCTCCACAGGGAGGGGGAACAGATACGCAGTATTTT.

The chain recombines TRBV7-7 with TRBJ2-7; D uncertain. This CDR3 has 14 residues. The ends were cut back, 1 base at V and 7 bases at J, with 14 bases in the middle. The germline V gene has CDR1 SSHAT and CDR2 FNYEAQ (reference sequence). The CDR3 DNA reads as TGTGCCAGCAGCTTAGGACACCCGGGTGGGGAGCAGTACTTC. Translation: CASSLGHPGGEQYF.